Presented here are 27 T cell receptor beta chains from one specimen sequenced in a study of shared clonotypes between healthy human individuals. Clones were sequenced by immunoSEQ multiplex PCR, and TCRdb holds only the in-frame ones, with some missing. This sample yields approximately 2.1 million clones, of which 90% to 95% are seen a single time; 0.39% belongs to the top ten. Material for sequencing was naive CD4+ T cells from PBMCs. The subset denotes: CD45RA+ positively selected. Receptor source: a young man in good health. Some clones in this sample may be carry-over from other donors' samples.

This clone was counted once. The CDR3 nucleotides are TGTGCCAGCAGCCAAGATCGACGTCAAGAGACCCAGTACTTC. It translates to CASSQDRRQETQYF. V usage is TRBV4-2 and J usage is TRBJ2-5, with D unclear. Germline V lookup: CDR1 LGHNA, CDR2 YNFKEQ. The CDR3 is 14 amino acids. Deletions cut 0 bases from V and 2 bases from J, with 7 bases between.

The V gene is TRBV27, the J gene TRBJ1-5; D is perhaps TRBD1 (6 bases). This CDR3 is built from 16 residues. Trimming took 4 bases from V and 5 from J, leaving 18 bases between them. Germline V gene lookup returns CDR1 MNHEY and CDR2 SMNVEV (reference sequence). CDR3 sequence reads: CASSYRATGRYQPQHF. The CDR3 nucleotides read TGTGCCAGCAGTTATCGCGCGACAGGACGATATCAGCCCCAGCATTTT.

V usage is TRBV10-3 and J usage is TRBJ2-7, with unresolved D. Germline V gene data show CDR1 as ENHRY and CDR2 as SYGVKD. The CDR3 contains 14 residues. V was pared by 3 bases and J by 1 base, with 10 bases between. The CDR3 protein is CAISDSRISYEQYF. Written as DNA, the CDR3 is TGTGCCATCAGTGATTCTCGCATATCCTACGAGCAGTACTTC.

As regards this clone: The germline gene is not matched at one end of the junction; a read error may be the cause. The chain employs TRBV2 and TRBJ2-7; 7 nucleotides align to TRBD2. CDR3 length equals 15 residues. CDR1 is SNHLY and CDR2 is FYNNEI in the germline V gene. The CDR3 DNA reads as TGTGCCAGCAGTGAATCAGCGGGGCGCTCCCACGAGCAGTACTTC. Its translation is CASSESAGRSHEQYF.

About this clone itself: Other DNA sequences in the sample encode the same CDR3. This rearrangement joins TRBV5-1 to TRBJ2-1, with TRBD2 matching 10 bases. The V and J ends lost 3 bases and 3 bases, in that order; junction bases with no gene match: 3. CDR1 is SGHRS and CDR2 is YFSETQ in the germline V gene. The CDR3 contains 15 residues. CDR3 coding DNA: TGCGCCAGCAGCTATGGACTAGCGGACTACAATGAGCAGTTCTTC. Residues: CASSYGLADYNEQFF.

V and J are TRBV7-9 and TRBJ1-2, with a weak D call TRBD1 (6 bases). The CDR3 has 18 residues. The germline CDR1 and CDR2 sequences are SEHNR and FQNEAQ (reference sequence). V lost 2 bases to trimming and J lost 1 base, with 20 bases between them. The chain's CDR3 is CASSLREAQGSGNYGYTF. CDR3 sequence (DNA): TGTGCCAGCAGCTTAAGAGAGGCACAGGGTTCGGGTAACTATGGCTACACCTTC.

The chain combines TRBV6-5 with TRBJ2-7, with 9 bases identical to TRBD1. This CDR3 has 15 residues. Germline V CDR1 and CDR2: MNHEY, SVGAGI. The V segment lost 0 bases and the J segment 3 bases; nucleotides outside the gene matches: 3. The chain's CDR3 is CASSYSDRGHYEQYF. CDR3 coding DNA: TGTGCCAGCAGTTACTCGGACAGGGGACACTACGAGCAGTACTTC.

This clone is a singleton in its sample. The chain's CDR3 is CASSLDWGNEQYF. As DNA, the CDR3 is TGTGCCAGCAGCTTAGATTGGGGGAACGAGCAGTACTTC. This rearrangement joins TRBV7-7 to TRBJ2-7; D is perhaps TRBD1 or TRBD2 (5 bases each). Germline lookup yields CDR1 SSHAT and CDR2 FNYEAQ (reference sequence). The CDR3 consists of 13 residues. V gave up 1 base and J gave up 5 bases, with 9 bases separating them.

The rearrangement links TRBV7-9 to TRBJ2-7; D gene ambiguous. The CDR3 sequence is 14 residues long. Looked up from germline, CDR1 is SEHNR and CDR2 is FQNEAQ (reference sequence). Trimming removed 3 bases at V and 5 bases at J, with 14 bases between. The CDR3 sequence is CASSFGKGIDEQYF. The CDR3 nucleotides are TGTGCCAGCAGCTTTGGTAAGGGTATCGACGAGCAGTACTTC.

This clone was counted a single time. The chain uses TRBV25-1 and TRBJ1-3; D is uncertain. The CDR3 sequence is 14 residues long. Looked up from germline, CDR1 is MGHDK and CDR2 is SYGVNS. The V end lost 5 bases, the J end lost 8 bases, and 16 bases lay between the germline ends. DNA of the CDR3: TGTGCCAGCAGTTCATTACTCTCATCGGACACCATATATTTT. Translated: CASSSLLSSDTIYF.

The chain employs TRBV5-1 and TRBJ2-1; D remains ambiguous. CDR3 length equals 11 residues. The V end lost 7 bases, the J end lost 6 bases, and 8 bases lay between the germline ends. Germline V lookup: CDR1 SGHRS, CDR2 YFSETQ. CDR3 protein: CASAGSNEQFF. In DNA, the CDR3 is TGCGCCAGCGCCGGGTCCAATGAGCAGTTCTTC.

J is TRBJ2-3 and V is TRBV7-3, with D uncertain. Trimming pared 2 bases from V and 5 bases from J, leaving 8 bases between. CDR1 SGHTA and CDR2 FQGTGA come from the germline V gene. CDR3 length equals 13 residues. This chain's CDR3 is CASSLFVVDTQYF. The CDR3 DNA sequence: TGTGCCAGCAGCTTATTTGTAGTAGATACGCAGTATTTT.

This chain links TRBV2 with TRBJ1-5, with TRBD1 as a possible D gene (5 bases). Trimming cost V 4 bases and J 9 bases, with 7 bases left between them. CDR3 length equals 11 residues. The germline gives CDR1 SNHLY, CDR2 FYNNEI. This chain's CDR3 is CASSAQGPQHF. The CDR3 DNA reads TGTGCCAGCAGTGCCCAGGGGCCCCAGCATTTT.

V usage is TRBV10-1 and J usage is TRBJ2-3; either TRBD1 or TRBD2 may supply D (6 bases each). V was pared by 8 bases and J by 1 base, with 19 bases between. The germline V gene has CDR1 WNHNN and CDR2 SYGVQD (reference sequence). The CDR3 covers 16 residues. In DNA, the CDR3 is TGCGCCAGCTCCAGCGGGCGGAGGGGGGGCACAGATACGCAGTATTTT. Amino acids: CASSSGRRGGTDTQYF.

The chain carries TRBV29-1 and TRBJ2-5; D is possibly TRBD2 (7 bases). The CDR3 totals 16 residues. The V gene's germline CDR1 is SQVTM and CDR2 ANQGSEA. With 4 bases removed from V and 4 bases from J, the gap between germline ends came to 22 bases. The CDR3 sequence is CSVAVVGTGRGETQYF. In nucleotides, the CDR3 is TGCAGCGTTGCGGTAGTAGGAACAGGGAGGGGAGAGACCCAGTACTTC. The whole variable domain, remainder taken from reference TRBV29-1 and TRBJ2-5, is SAVISQKPSRDICQRGTSLTIQCQVDSQVTMMFWYRQQPGQSLTLIATANQGSEATYESGFVIDKFPISRPNLTFSTLTVSNMSPEDSSIYLCSVAVVGTGRGETQYFGPGTRLLVL.

This clone was detected only once. V gene TRBV11-2 combines with J gene TRBJ1-2; no firm D call. Germline V gives CDR1 SGHAT, CDR2 FQNNGV. This CDR3 comprises 14 residues. V was clipped by 6 bases and J by 1 base, with 12 bases between them. The CDR3 DNA is TGTGCCAGCAGTACCCGACCGGGTAACTATGGCTACACCTTC. It codes for CASSTRPGNYGYTF.

The chain is built from TRBV18 and TRBJ2-3, with no clear D. There are 16 residues in the CDR3. The germline gives CDR1 KGHSH, CDR2 LQKENI. Trimming shortened V by 3 bases and J by 0 bases, and 13 bases separated the two germline ends. CDR3: CASSPSRNPSTDTQYF. The CDR3 DNA reads TGTGCCAGCTCACCTTCCCGCAACCCTAGCACAGATACGCAGTATTTT.

This rearrangement joins TRBV28 to TRBJ1-2; weak D call: TRBD1 (5 bases). The CDR3 totals 13 residues. The germline V gene encodes CDR1 MDHEN and CDR2 SYDVKM. V was clipped by 6 bases and J by 2 bases, with 10 bases between them. Here the CDR3 DNA reads TGTGCCAGCAGCCAGGGACGGAACTATGGCTACACCTTC. As protein: CASSQGRNYGYTF.

As for this clone: Additional DNA sequences in this sample encode the identical CDR3. The rearrangement links TRBV4-1 to TRBJ2-5; D unresolved. The CDR3 has 13 amino acids. V lost 1 base and J lost 5, with 8 bases in between. Germline V gives CDR1 MGHRA, CDR2 YSYEKL. The CDR3 loop reads CASSQGRVETQYF. In DNA, the CDR3 is TGCGCCAGCAGCCAAGGGCGTGTGGAGACCCAGTACTTC.

Remarks on this clone: A read error is likely, as this CDR3 ends without the conserved phenylalanine or tryptophan. V gene TRBV5-4 combines with J gene TRBJ1-6; D is possibly TRBD1 (5 bases). The CDR3 is made up of 16 amino acids. Germline lookup yields CDR1 SGHNT and CDR2 YYREEE (reference sequence). CDR3 nucleotides: TGTGCCAGCAGCTTGGACGTTGGCAGGGCGGATTCGCCCCTCCACCTT. It is translated as CASSLDVGRADSPLHL.

The CDR3 loop reads CASSVDNNQPQHF. The CDR3 region has the DNA TGTGCCAGCAGCGTGGACAATAATCAGCCCCAGCATTTT. The genes are TRBV7-2 and TRBJ1-5; TRBD1 might be the D (5 bases). V was shortened by 5 bases and J by 4 bases, with 9 bases between the two germline ends. CDR3 size: 13 residues. Per germline, CDR1 SGHTA and CDR2 FQGNSA.

The chain couples TRBV4-2 to TRBJ2-1, with D perhaps matching TRBD2 (6 bases). The germline V gene has CDR1 LGHNA and CDR2 YNFKEQ. V was clipped by 0 bases and J by 8 bases, with 11 bases between them. The CDR3 runs 14 residues. The CDR3: CASSQEEGRDEQFF. DNA of the CDR3: TGTGCCAGCAGCCAAGAGGAGGGAAGGGATGAGCAGTTCTTC.

The chain has TRBV19 and TRBJ1-4, with D perhaps TRBD1 (5 bases). V was clipped by 7 bases and J by 5 bases, with 14 bases between them. The CDR3 sequence is 14 residues long. Germline CDR1 LNHDA, CDR2 SQIVND (reference sequence). The DNA for the CDR3 is TGTGCCAGTACCAATGTGTGGGGGAATGAAAAACTGTTTTTT. Translating it yields CASTNVWGNEKLFF.

The rearrangement uses TRBV19 and TRBJ1-2; D might be TRBD1 (5 bases). Per the germline V gene, CDR1 is LNHDA and CDR2 is SQIVND (reference sequence). The CDR3 runs to 12 residues. Trimming removed 8 bases at V and 8 bases at J, with 15 bases between. CDR3 bases: TGTGCCAGTTCAGGGACCTCCGGGGGCTACACCTTC. This encodes CASSGTSGGYTF.

J is TRBJ2-1 and V is TRBV6-1, with D tentatively TRBD1 or TRBD2 (5 bases each). The germline V gene has CDR1 MNHNS and CDR2 SASEGT. This CDR3 is built from 12 residues. V was cut by 3 bases and J by 14 bases, with 14 bases left in between. The CDR3 is CASSDPTGTEFF. The DNA for the CDR3 is TGTGCCAGCAGTGACCCCACCGGGACGGAGTTCTTC.

This chain uses TRBV5-6 with TRBJ2-7, with 8 bases identical to TRBD1. The CDR3 totals 16 residues. Trimming removed 3 bases from V and 3 bases from J; junction bases left unmatched: 11. Germline-derived CDR1 and CDR2 are SGHDT and YYEEEE. The CDR3 coding sequence is TGTGCCAGCAGCTCAACATTCAGGGGGCCCCACTACGAGCAGTACTTC. This sequence encodes CASSSTFRGPHYEQYF.

The rearrangement uses TRBV30 and TRBJ2-7, with 10 bases aligning to TRBD2. The CDR3 runs 21 residues. Germline V gives CDR1 GTSNPN, CDR2 SVGIG (reference sequence). J lost 2 bases, V lost 6 bases, and 28 bases had no gene match. The CDR3: CACSVEWAGLAETATAYEQYF. The DNA of the CDR3 is TGTGCCTGTTCCGTGGAATGGGCCGGACTAGCGGAGACCGCGACAGCCTACGAGCAGTACTTC.